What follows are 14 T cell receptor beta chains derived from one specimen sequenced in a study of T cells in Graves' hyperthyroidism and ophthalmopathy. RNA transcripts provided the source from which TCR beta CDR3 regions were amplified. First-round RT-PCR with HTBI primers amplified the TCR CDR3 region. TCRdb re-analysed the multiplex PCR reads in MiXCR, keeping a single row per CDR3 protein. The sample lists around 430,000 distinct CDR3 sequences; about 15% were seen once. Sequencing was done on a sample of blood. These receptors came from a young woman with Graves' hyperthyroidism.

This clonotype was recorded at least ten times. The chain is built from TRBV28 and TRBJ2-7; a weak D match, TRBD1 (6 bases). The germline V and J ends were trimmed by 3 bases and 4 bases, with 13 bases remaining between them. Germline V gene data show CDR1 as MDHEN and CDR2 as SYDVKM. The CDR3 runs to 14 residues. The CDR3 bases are TGTGCCAGCAGTTTCCCACAGGGATGGTACGAGCAGTACTTC. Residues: CASSFPQGWYEQYF.

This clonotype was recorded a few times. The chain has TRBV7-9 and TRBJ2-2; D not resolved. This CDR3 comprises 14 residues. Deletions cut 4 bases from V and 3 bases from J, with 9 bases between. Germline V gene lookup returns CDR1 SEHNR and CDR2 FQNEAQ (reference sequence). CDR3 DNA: TGTGCCAGCAGCTCCGGCATGTACACCGGGGAGCTGTTTTTT. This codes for CASSSGMYTGELFF.

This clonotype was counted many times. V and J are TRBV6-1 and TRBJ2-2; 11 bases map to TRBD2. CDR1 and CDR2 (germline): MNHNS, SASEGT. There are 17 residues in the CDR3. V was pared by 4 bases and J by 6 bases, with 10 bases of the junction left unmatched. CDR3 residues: CASSGHLAGGLSGELFF. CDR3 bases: TGTGCCAGCAGTGGGCATTTAGCGGGAGGGCTTTCCGGGGAGCTGTTTTTT.

CDR3 sequence reads: CSARGRTMTPYF. The CDR3 coding sequence is TGCAGTGCTAGAGGGAGGACTATGACTCCGTATTTT. The chain couples TRBV20-1 to TRBJ2-3, with a possible D match to TRBD2 (6 bases). CDR1 DFQATT and CDR2 SNEGSKA come from the germline V gene (reference sequence). V was cut by 1 base and J by 14 bases, with 16 bases left in between. There are 12 residues in the CDR3.

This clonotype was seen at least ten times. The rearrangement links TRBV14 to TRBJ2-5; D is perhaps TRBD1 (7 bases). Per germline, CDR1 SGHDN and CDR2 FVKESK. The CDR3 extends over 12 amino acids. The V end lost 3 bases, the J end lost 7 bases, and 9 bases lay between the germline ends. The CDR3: CASSQEGATQYF. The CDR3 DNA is TGTGCCAGCAGCCAGGAGGGGGCGACCCAGTACTTC.

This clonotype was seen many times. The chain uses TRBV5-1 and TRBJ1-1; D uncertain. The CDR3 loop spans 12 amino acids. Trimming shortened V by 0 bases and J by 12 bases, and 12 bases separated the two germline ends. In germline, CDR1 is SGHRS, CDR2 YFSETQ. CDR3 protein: CASSLDRAVTFF. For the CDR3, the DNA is TGCGCCAGCAGCTTGGATCGGGCGGTAACTTTCTTT. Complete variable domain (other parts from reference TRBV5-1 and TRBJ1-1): KAGVTQTPRYLIKTRGQQVTLSCSPISGHRSVSWYQQTPGQGLQFLFEYFSETQRNKGNFPGRFSGRQFSNSRSEMNVSTLELGDSALYLCASSLDRAVTFFGQGTRLTVV.

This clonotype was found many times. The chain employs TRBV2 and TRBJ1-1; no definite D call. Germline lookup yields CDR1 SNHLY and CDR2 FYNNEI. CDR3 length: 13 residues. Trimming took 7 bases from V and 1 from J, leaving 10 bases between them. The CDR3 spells CASIDGPNTEAFF. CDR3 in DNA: TGTGCCAGCATCGACGGCCCGAACACTGAAGCTTTCTTT.

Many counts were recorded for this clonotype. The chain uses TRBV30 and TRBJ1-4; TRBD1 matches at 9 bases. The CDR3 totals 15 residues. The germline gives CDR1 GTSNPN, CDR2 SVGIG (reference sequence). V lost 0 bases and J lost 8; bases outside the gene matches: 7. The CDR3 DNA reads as TGTGCCTGGAGTGTACACAGGGGGCTAGGCGAAAAACTGTTTTTT. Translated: CAWSVHRGLGEKLFF.

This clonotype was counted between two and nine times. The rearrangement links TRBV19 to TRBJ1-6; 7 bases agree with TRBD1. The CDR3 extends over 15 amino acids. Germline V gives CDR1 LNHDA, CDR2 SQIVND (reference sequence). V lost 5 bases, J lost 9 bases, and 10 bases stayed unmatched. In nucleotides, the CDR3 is TGTGCCAGTAGTCCGAGACAGGGAAGAAGTTCACCCCTCCACTTT. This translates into CASSPRQGRSSPLHF.

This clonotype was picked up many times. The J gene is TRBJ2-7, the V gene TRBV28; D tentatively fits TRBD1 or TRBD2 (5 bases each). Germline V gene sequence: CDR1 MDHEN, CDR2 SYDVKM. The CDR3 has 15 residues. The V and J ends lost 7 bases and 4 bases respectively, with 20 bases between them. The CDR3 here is CASMPPRGRSYEQYF. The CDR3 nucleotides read TGTGCCAGCATGCCCCCACGGGGCAGGTCGTACGAGCAGTACTTC.

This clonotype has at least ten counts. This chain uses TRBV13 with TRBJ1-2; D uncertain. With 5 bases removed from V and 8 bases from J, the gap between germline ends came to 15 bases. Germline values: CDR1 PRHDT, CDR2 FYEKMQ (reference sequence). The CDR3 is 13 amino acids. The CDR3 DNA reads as TGTGCCAGCAGCCTTCAGTACCCCAGCGGCTACACCTTC. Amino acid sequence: CASSLQYPSGYTF. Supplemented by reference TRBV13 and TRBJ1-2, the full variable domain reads AAGVIQSPRHLIKEKRETATLKCYPIPRHDTVYWYQQGPGQDPQFLISFYEKMQSDKGSIPDRFSAQQFSDYHSELNMSSLELGDSALYFCASSLQYPSGYTFGSGTRLTVV.

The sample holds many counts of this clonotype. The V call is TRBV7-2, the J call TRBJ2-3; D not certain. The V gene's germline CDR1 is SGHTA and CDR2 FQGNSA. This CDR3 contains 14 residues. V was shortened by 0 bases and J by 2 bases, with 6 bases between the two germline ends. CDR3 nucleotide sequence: TGTGCCAGCAGCTTAGCGGGATACACAGATACGCAGTATTTT. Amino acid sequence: CASSLAGYTDTQYF.

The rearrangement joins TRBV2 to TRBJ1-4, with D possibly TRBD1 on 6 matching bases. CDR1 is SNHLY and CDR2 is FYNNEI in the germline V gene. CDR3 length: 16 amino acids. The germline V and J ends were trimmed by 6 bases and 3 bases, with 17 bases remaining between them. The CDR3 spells CASSSRGGSANEKLFF. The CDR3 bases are TGTGCCAGCAGCTCTAGGGGGGGTTCAGCTAATGAAAAACTGTTTTTT.

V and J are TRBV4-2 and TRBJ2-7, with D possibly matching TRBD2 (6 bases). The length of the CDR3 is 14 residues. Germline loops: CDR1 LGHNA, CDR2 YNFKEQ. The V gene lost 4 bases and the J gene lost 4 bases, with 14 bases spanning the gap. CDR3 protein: CASSPGPSEYEQYF. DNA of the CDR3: TGTGCCAGCAGCCCAGGTCCTAGCGAGTACGAGCAGTACTTC.